This T cell receptor beta chain originates from a study of CD8+CD57+ T cells in acquired aplastic anemia (dated by TCRdb to the late 2010s). Regarding the complete study: DNA extracted from sorted CD4+ and CD8+ cells had a mean of about 3.3 ug, with a range of 0.2 to 27.4 ug. CD8+CD57+ expansion was defined as a frequency above the mean frequency observed in healthy subjects.

General study outcomes and caveats: Some 30 CD8+ CDR3 sequences were found to be shared between patients and controls, but these sequences appeared to be highly expressed in patients and within the immunodominant clones of the patients. CD8+ Simpson's diversity did not differ significantly between patients and healthy controls (P=0.060).

The patients picked for sequencing were ones in whom flow cytometry had shown an expansion of CD8+CD57+ cells. Every patient had a diagnosis of severe acquired aplastic anemia based on International Study of Aplastic Anemia and Agranulocytosis and Camitta criteria. No patient had received any therapy when blood was sampled. The study deep-sequenced TCR repertoires of sorted CD4+ and CD8+ blood T cells from severe aplastic anemia patients and healthy subjects. In the USA, patient enrollment took place under clinicaltrials.gov protocols 00001620, 01623167, 00001397, 00071045, 00081523 and 00961064. Ficoll-Paque density gradient centrifugation was used to isolate peripheral blood mononuclear cells. Before DNA extraction, CD4+ and CD8+ T cells were sorted by FACS or by magnetic beads. TCR beta VDJ combination and CDR3 sequence profiling used genomic DNA as the template. An Illumina HiSeq 2000 was the platform used for TCR repertoire sequencing. The paper's data handling went like this. Repertoire assessment relied on Simpson's diversity index, CDR3 size and DJ length profiles, and TRBV/TRBJ rearrangement plots. The most abundant DNA sequence in the deep sequencing data was taken as the immunodominant clone. CDR3 amino acid sequences were checked for sharing across subjects and were also compared against the VDJdb database and published repertoires. Clones were called with MiXCR by TCRdb after fastp trimmed the public reads at Q25, and only in-frame beta chains were retained. Here each entry gathers all rows of one CDR3 protein and keeps the most common genes and DNA. TCRdb, rather than the study authors, made the V and J calls. Within this sample are over 150,000 distinct CDR3 sequences, with 71% of them counted one time only. The top ten clonotypes cover approximately 50% of the sample.

According to the germline V gene, CDR1 reads SQVTM and CDR2 reads ANQGSEA. V is clipped by 5 bases and J by 1 base, and the sequence between their germline boundaries is 12 bases long. The cysteine opens and the phenylalanine closes a CDR3 of 13 amino acids. The entry retains the CDR3 DNA only, 39 bases that are in frame from base 1. Regarding this clonotype: The clone's antigen remains unknown. Base qualities are not recorded, but no much larger clone differs from it by a single base.

Recombination linked TRBV29-1 to TRBJ2-7; TRBD1 is possibly the D segment (5 matching bases). Sequencing was performed on sorted CD4+, CD8+, or CD8+CD57+ T cells (not recorded which) from PBMCs. This clonotype originated in a human donor with aplastic anemia. CDR3 region: CSVQGATSYEQYF. The DNA sequence is as follows: TGCAGCGTTCAAGGGGCAACGTCCTACGAGCAGTACTTC.